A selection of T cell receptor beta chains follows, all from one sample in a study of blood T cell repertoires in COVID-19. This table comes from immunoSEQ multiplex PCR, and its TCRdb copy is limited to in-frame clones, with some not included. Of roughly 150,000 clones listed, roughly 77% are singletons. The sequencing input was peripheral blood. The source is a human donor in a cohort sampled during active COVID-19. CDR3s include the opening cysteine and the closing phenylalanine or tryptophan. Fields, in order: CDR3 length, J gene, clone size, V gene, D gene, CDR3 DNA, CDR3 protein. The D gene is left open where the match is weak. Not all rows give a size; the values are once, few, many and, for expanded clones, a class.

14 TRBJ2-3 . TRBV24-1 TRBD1 TGTGCCACCAGTTCCGGGACAGGGACAGATACGCAGTATTTT CATSSGTGTDTQYF
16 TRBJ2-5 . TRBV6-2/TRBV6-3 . TGTGCCAGCAGTTACTACCGGAGGGGAGATAAAGAGACCCAGTACTTC CASSYYRRGDKETQYF
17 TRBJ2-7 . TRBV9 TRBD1 TGTGCCAGCAGCGTAGGGGGACAGGGGGCCGAAATCTACGAGCAGTACTTC CASSVGGQGAEIYEQYF
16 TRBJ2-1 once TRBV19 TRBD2 TGTGCCAGTAGTGCCGTGGCGGGAGGGAGTAGAAGTGAGCAGTTCTTC CASSAVAGGSRSEQFF
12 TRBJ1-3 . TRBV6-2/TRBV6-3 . TGTGCCAGCAGTTCGCGCACGGACACCATATATTTT CASSSRTDTIYF
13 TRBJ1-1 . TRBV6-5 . TGTGCCAGCAGTTACTCAAGGGGCGTAGAGGCTTTCTTT CASSYSRGVEAFF
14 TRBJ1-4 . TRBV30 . TGTGCCTGGAGTGTACGAGGAGGAAGGGAAAAACTGTTTTTT CAWSVRGGREKLFF
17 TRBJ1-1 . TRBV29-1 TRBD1 TGCAGCGTAGCCGGCGACAGGGCCCAATTAATGAACACTGAAGCTTTCTTT CSVAGDRAQLMNTEAFF
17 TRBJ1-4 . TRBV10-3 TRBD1 TGTGCCATCAGGGCCGGGACAGGGGGTTCCGGCGATGAAAAACTGTTTTTT CAIRAGTGGSGDEKLFF
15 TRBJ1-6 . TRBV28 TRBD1 TGTGCCAGCAGTTCCCCGGGACAGGGATATTCACCCCTCCACTTT CASSSPGQGYSPLHF
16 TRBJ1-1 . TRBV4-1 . TGCGCCAGCAGCCAAATAATTGGACAGCAGTACACTGAAGCTTTCTTT CASSQIIGQQYTEAFF
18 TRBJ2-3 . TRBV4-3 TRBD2 TGCGCCAGCAGCCAAGGTCGGACTAGCGGGAGTTCAACAGATACGCAGTATTTT CASSQGRTSGSSTDTQYF
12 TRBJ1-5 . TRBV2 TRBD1 TGTGCCAGCAGCAGGGGGGATCAGCCCCAGCATTTT CASSRGDQPQHF
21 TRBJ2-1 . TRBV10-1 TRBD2 TGCGCCAGCAGTGGGGGACTAGCGGAACCGACCAAGTTTGGCGCCTACAATGAGCAGTTCTTC CASSGGLAEPTKFGAYNEQFF
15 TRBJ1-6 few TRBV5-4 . TGTGCCAGCAGCTTGGCTCAGGGTATCAGGTCACCCCTCCACTTT CASSLAQGIRSPLHF